The 27 T cell receptor beta chains below come from one sample, sequenced in a study of shared clonotypes between healthy human individuals. Assay: immunoSEQ multiplex PCR; the TCRdb copy retains only in-frame clones and omits some. The sample holds over 1.4 million clones, roughly 96% seen once. Sequenced: naive CD4+ T cells sorted from blood. Subset specified: CD45RA+ positively selected. The receptors stem from a man aged 25-45 years in good health.

This rearrangement joins TRBV27 to TRBJ2-3; D remains unclear. Germline V gene data show CDR1 as MNHEY and CDR2 as SMNVEV (reference sequence). The CDR3 loop spans 16 amino acids. The germline V and J ends were trimmed by 5 bases and 0 bases, with 15 bases remaining between them. CDR3 loop: CASSPRTWFSTDTQYF. CDR3 nucleotide sequence: TGTGCCAGCAGTCCCCGTACCTGGTTTAGCACAGATACGCAGTATTTT.

The chain combines TRBV28 with TRBJ1-1, with D maybe TRBD1 (6 bases). This CDR3 has 14 amino acids. Germline-derived CDR1 and CDR2 are MDHEN and SYDVKM. Trimming took 3 bases from V and 0 from J, leaving 8 bases between them. CDR3 protein: CASSLEGVNTEAFF. The CDR3 DNA reads TGTGCCAGCAGTTTGGAGGGGGTGAACACTGAAGCTTTCTTT.

The chain joins TRBV7-9 to TRBJ1-5; 7 bases match TRBD1. Trimming cost V 5 bases and J 2 bases; bases outside gene matches: 6. The CDR3 contains 15 residues. From germline, CDR1 is SEHNR and CDR2 FQNEAQ (reference sequence). This CDR3 is CASSLGQARNQPQHF. In DNA form, the CDR3 reads TGTGCCAGCAGCCTTGGACAGGCCCGCAATCAGCCCCAGCATTTT.

This clone has more than one count but fewer than ten. This sequence joins TRBV10-1 and TRBJ2-3; TRBD2 matches 11 bases. This CDR3 has 14 amino acids. The J segment lost 5 bases and the V segment lost 5 bases, leaving 3 bases of the junction unmatched. Germline lookup yields CDR1 WNHNN and CDR2 SYGVQD (reference sequence). The CDR3 bases are TGCGCCAGCAGTTGGACTAGCGGGTTAGATACGCAGTATTTT. Its translation: CASSWTSGLDTQYF.

J is TRBJ1-2 and V is TRBV30; a possible D gene is TRBD1 (5 bases). V was trimmed by 0 bases and J by 10 bases, leaving 9 bases between them. The CDR3 loop spans 11 amino acids. Germline V CDR1 and CDR2: GTSNPN, SVGIG (reference sequence). In DNA, the CDR3 is TGTGCCTGGAGTGTTGGGGGAGACTACACCTTC. It codes for CAWSVGGDYTF.

The chain couples TRBV19 to TRBJ2-5; a possible D gene is TRBD1 (6 bases). The V gene's germline CDR1 is LNHDA and CDR2 SQIVND (reference sequence). This CDR3 region has 19 residues. Trimming cost V 7 bases and J 4 bases, with 31 bases left between them. The CDR3 coding sequence is TGTGCCAGTAAGCAGAGGTTACCAAGCCCAACAGGGTCAAGAGAGACCCAGTACTTC. Its translation is CASKQRLPSPTGSRETQYF.

The V gene is TRBV15, the J gene TRBJ2-7, with 8 bases that match TRBD2. The J segment lost 2 bases and the V segment lost 1 base, leaving 7 bases of the junction unmatched. The CDR3 totals 16 residues. From germline, CDR1 is LNHNV and CDR2 YYDKDF (reference sequence). Written as DNA, the CDR3 is TGTGCCACCAGCAGAGTTTCGCCGGGACTAGCCTACGAGCAGTACTTC. Protein product: CATSRVSPGLAYEQYF.

The gene calls are TRBV28 and TRBJ2-2; the D gene is possibly TRBD1 (7 bases). This CDR3 is 17 amino acids long. V shed 5 bases and J shed 4 bases, with 20 bases lying between them. Germline lookup yields CDR1 MDHEN and CDR2 SYDVKM. CDR3 DNA: TGTGCCAGCAGTCGGGTCGGGGGAACAGGGGTCACCGGGGAGCTGTTTTTT. It translates to CASSRVGGTGVTGELFF.

A single count supports this clone. This chain links TRBV5-4 with TRBJ2-7; D not resolved. The CDR3 runs 11 residues. V was trimmed by 3 bases and J by 5 bases, leaving 6 bases between them. CDR1 is SGHNT and CDR2 is YYREEE in the germline V gene (reference sequence). CDR3 sequence (DNA): TGTGCCAGCAGCTATGGGGACGAGCAGTACTTC. Amino acids: CASSYGDEQYF.

V and J are TRBV6-6 and TRBJ2-5; 12 bases agree with TRBD2. Germline V gives CDR1 MNHNY, CDR2 SVGAGI (reference sequence). V lost 6 bases to trimming and J lost 4 bases; unmatched junction nucleotides: 6. The CDR3 length is 15 residues. The CDR3 here is CASSNPGLAGETQYF. In DNA form, the CDR3 reads TGTGCCAGCAGCAACCCGGGACTAGCGGGAGAGACCCAGTACTTC.

The chain recombines TRBV19 with TRBJ2-3; 8 bases match TRBD2. In germline, CDR1 is LNHDA, CDR2 SQIVND (reference sequence). The CDR3 loop spans 17 amino acids. The V segment lost 4 bases and the J segment 6 bases; nucleotides outside the gene matches: 15. The CDR3 reads CASSSGAASGWTDTQYF. The CDR3, as DNA: TGTGCCAGTAGTAGCGGGGCGGCTAGCGGGTGGACGGATACGCAGTATTTT.

This clone was observed a single time. The V and J genes are TRBV7-6 and TRBJ2-2, with TRBD2 identical over 8 bases. Germline lookup yields CDR1 SGHVS and CDR2 FNYEAQ. This CDR3 comprises 16 residues. V lost 2 bases and J lost 0; bases outside the gene matches: 2. The CDR3 region is CASSLSGSTNTGELFF. The CDR3, as DNA: TGTGCCAGCAGCTTAAGCGGGAGTACGAACACCGGGGAGCTGTTTTTT.

This chain joins TRBV15 and TRBJ2-1; 7 bases are a match to TRBD2. The CDR3 is 16 residues long. The V and J ends lost 2 bases and 2 bases, in that order; junction bases with no gene match: 6. Germline V gene sequence: CDR1 LNHNV, CDR2 YYDKDF (reference sequence). CDR3 nucleotide sequence: TGTGCCACCAGCAGAACGGGACTATCGGCCTACAATGAGCAGTTCTTC. Its translation: CATSRTGLSAYNEQFF.

V usage is TRBV28 and J usage is TRBJ2-1; 12 bases are shared with TRBD2. Looked up from germline, CDR1 is MDHEN and CDR2 is SYDVKM. The CDR3 length is 15 residues. The CDR3 bases are TGTGCGAGCCTTCTAGCGGGGGGGGTTTACAATGAGCAGTTCTTC. This gives the protein CASLLAGGVYNEQFF.

The chain is built from TRBV5-4 and TRBJ2-7, with 9 positions matching TRBD1. The CDR3 is 15 residues long. Trimming cost V 4 bases and J 3 bases; bases outside gene matches: 8. CDR1 and CDR2 from the germline V gene are SGHNT and YYREEE (reference sequence). The CDR3 sequence: CASSPSGQGFYEQYF. The CDR3 DNA reads TGTGCCAGCAGCCCTTCGGGACAGGGATTCTACGAGCAGTACTTC.

As concerns this clone: Different DNA sequences within this sample yield the same CDR3. The chain combines TRBV28 with TRBJ2-7, with D perhaps TRBD2 (5 bases). The CDR3 has 13 residues. With 1 base removed from V and 3 bases from J, the gap between germline ends came to 7 bases. From germline, CDR1 is MDHEN and CDR2 SYDVKM. CDR3 DNA: TGTGCCAGCAGTTTATCCGGGAACTACGAGCAGTACTTC. Protein: CASSLSGNYEQYF.

The V and J genes are TRBV6-1 and TRBJ2-5; unclear D gene. This CDR3 spans 14 amino acids. Germline V CDR1 and CDR2: MNHNS, SASEGT. V lost 1 base and J lost 7, with 13 bases in between. This CDR3 is CASSEGALTGTQYF. The CDR3 nucleotides are TGTGCCAGCAGTGAAGGGGCGCTTACGGGGACCCAGTACTTC.

The chain employs TRBV7-9 and TRBJ2-7; 7 nucleotides agree with TRBD2. This CDR3 has 15 amino acids. The J segment lost 3 bases and the V segment lost 0 bases, leaving 5 bases of the junction unmatched. The V gene's germline CDR1 is SEHNR and CDR2 FQNEAQ (reference sequence). The chain's CDR3 is CASSLAGTKYYEQYF. For the CDR3, the DNA is TGTGCCAGCAGCTTAGCAGGGACTAAATACTACGAGCAGTACTTC.

The chain uses TRBV14 and TRBJ2-3; TRBD1 matches 9 bases. The trim removed 3 bases at V and 4 bases at J, leaving 11 bases unmatched. This CDR3 contains 17 residues. The germline CDR1 and CDR2 sequences are SGHDN and FVKESK. The CDR3 DNA reads TGTGCCAGCAGCCAGCGTGGACAGGGGTTTATTTCAGATACGCAGTATTTT. Translating it yields CASSQRGQGFISDTQYF.

The rearrangement uses TRBV11-3 and TRBJ2-1, with D hard to call. CDR1 and CDR2 from the germline V gene are SGHNT and YENEEA. V lost 5 bases to trimming and J lost 6 bases, with 11 bases between them. The length of the CDR3 is 13 residues. For the CDR3, the DNA is TGTGCCAGCAGCCGAGACTCCAGCAATGAGCAGTTCTTC. Translated: CASSRDSSNEQFF.

This chain's CDR3 is CATIWADEQYF. In nucleotides, the CDR3 is TGCGCCACCATATGGGCTGACGAGCAGTACTTC. The chain couples TRBV10-2 to TRBJ2-7; D gene uncertain. The length of the CDR3 is 11 residues. V lost 10 bases and J 5 bases, leaving 12 bases between the germline ends. CDR1 and CDR2 (germline): WSHSY, SAAADI.

This clone came up once. This rearrangement joins TRBV7-2 to TRBJ1-3, with 7 bases fitting TRBD1. V was pared by 5 bases and J by 3 bases, with 7 bases of the junction left unmatched. This CDR3 comprises 15 residues. The germline CDR1 and CDR2 sequences are SGHTA and FQGNSA. CDR3 coding DNA: TGTGCCAGCAGCCGTCGACAGGGATATGGAAACACCATATATTTT. Its protein product is CASSRRQGYGNTIYF.

The chain employs TRBV6-5 and TRBJ2-7; 7 bases agree with TRBD2. J gave up 0 bases and V 0 bases, and 2 bases lay outside the gene matches. Per the germline V gene, CDR1 is MNHEY and CDR2 is SVGAGI. This CDR3 comprises 15 residues. The CDR3 loop is CASSYSRESSYEQYF. The CDR3 DNA reads TGTGCCAGCAGTTACTCGCGGGAGAGCTCCTACGAGCAGTACTTC.

This chain connects TRBV7-2 to TRBJ2-7, with 8 bases identical to TRBD1. With V trimmed by 6 bases and J by 3 bases, 7 bases remained unmatched. The CDR3 consists of 14 residues. Germline V gives CDR1 SGHTA, CDR2 FQGNSA. This chain's CDR3 is CASSSKGQDYEQYF. As DNA, the CDR3 is TGTGCCAGCAGTTCCAAGGGACAGGACTACGAGCAGTACTTC.

The CDR3 spells CASSLRIGGAPYEQYF. The DNA for the CDR3 is TGTGCCAGCAGTTTACGCATCGGGGGGGCGCCCTACGAGCAGTACTTC. The chain combines TRBV27 with TRBJ2-7, with TRBD2 matching over 8 bases. Germline loops: CDR1 MNHEY, CDR2 SMNVEV (reference sequence). V shed 2 bases, J shed 2 bases, and the junction held 8 bases outside the gene matches. This CDR3 has 16 amino acids.

This sequence joins TRBV6-5 and TRBJ1-4, with 7 bases aligning to TRBD1. The CDR3 loop spans 15 amino acids. V shed 4 bases and J 6 bases; nucleotides not matched to a gene: 8. Germline V gene lookup returns CDR1 MNHEY and CDR2 SVGAGI. The CDR3 nucleotides read TGTGCCAGCAGTTTTGGACAGGCGAGGCATGAAAAACTGTTTTTT. This gives the protein CASSFGQARHEKLFF.

The CDR3 here is CASSQVSGLNEQFF. DNA for the CDR3: TGCGCCAGCAGCCAAGTTTCAGGGCTTAATGAGCAGTTCTTC. This chain connects TRBV4-1 to TRBJ2-1; D may be TRBD1 (5 bases). With 1 base removed from V and 7 bases from J, the gap between germline ends came to 11 bases. Germline-derived CDR1 and CDR2 are MGHRA and YSYEKL. This CDR3 has 14 amino acids.